This T cell receptor beta chain was identified during a study of shared clonotypes between healthy human individuals. Trimming left V 1 base short and J 1 base short, with 10 bases between. From germline, CDR1 is SQVTM and CDR2 ANQGSEA. This CDR3 has 14 amino acids. Naivety among CD8 cells was defined by CD45RO negativity and positive CCR7 selection, thereby excluding terminally differentiated effector memory CD45RA+ cells. At the deep level, the assay was run. The material for each subset, its genomic DNA, was split evenly across several immunoSEQ plates. Per the study methods: Because ImmunoSEQ provided only junction sequences with no quality scores, the filtering differed. Sequenced by immunoSEQ multiplex PCR; TCRdb stores in-frame clones only, minus some. V and J calls and clone size are given by that table; D and trimming were obtained from the DNA. The repertoire has 760,000 or so clones, approximately 96% of them found once; the top ten carry 0.2% to 0.25%.

The rearrangement joins TRBV29-1 to TRBJ1-1, with D possibly being TRBD1 (6 bases). This TCR derives from a man aged 25-40 years in good health. Sequencing was carried out using naive CD8+ T cells sorted from blood. The CDR3 DNA reads TGCAGCGTTGAAGTCCTGGACAGGAACACTGAAGCTTTCTTT. Protein: CSVEVLDRNTEAFF.